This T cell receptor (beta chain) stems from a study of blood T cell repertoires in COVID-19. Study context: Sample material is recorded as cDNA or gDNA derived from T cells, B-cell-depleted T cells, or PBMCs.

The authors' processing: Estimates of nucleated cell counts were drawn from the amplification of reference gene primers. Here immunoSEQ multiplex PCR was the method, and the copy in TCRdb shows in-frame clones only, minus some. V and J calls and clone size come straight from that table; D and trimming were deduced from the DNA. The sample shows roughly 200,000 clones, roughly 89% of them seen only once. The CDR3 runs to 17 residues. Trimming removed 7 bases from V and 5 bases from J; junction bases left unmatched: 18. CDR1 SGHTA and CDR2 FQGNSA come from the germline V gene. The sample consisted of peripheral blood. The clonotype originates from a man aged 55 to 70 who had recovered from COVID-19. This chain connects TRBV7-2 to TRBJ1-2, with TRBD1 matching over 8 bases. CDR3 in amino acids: CASTPSQGAKSVYGYTF. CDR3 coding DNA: TGTGCCAGCACCCCGAGTCAGGGGGCGAAATCTGTGTATGGCTACACCTTC. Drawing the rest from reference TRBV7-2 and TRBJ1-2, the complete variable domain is GAGVSQSPSNKVTEKGKDVELRCDPISGHTALYWYRQSLGQGLEFLIYFQGNSAPDKSGLPSDRFSAERTGGSVSTLTIQRTQQEDSAVYLCASTPSQGAKSVYGYTFGSGTRLTVV.